This record looks at one TCR beta chain sequence and its context. The CDR3 runs 14 residues. The V end was cut by 4 bases, the J end by 2 bases, with 12 bases between. Germline CDR1 is SGHRS and CDR2 is YFSETQ. Sequencing was performed with immunoSEQ multiplex PCR; in TCRdb, only in-frame clones are kept and a portion is missing. The data contain millions of clones, around 90% of them singletons. The data were obtained in a study of shared clonotypes between healthy human individuals. The genes are TRBV5-1 and TRBJ1-2, with D hard to call. The sequenced sample was naive CD4+ T cells sorted from blood. Subset indicated: CD45RA+ positively selected. This TCR derives from a man aged 18 to 30 in good health. The CDR3 coding sequence is TGCGCCAGCAGCCCGTTCGGGGAGAACTATGGCTACACCTTC. Translation: CASSPFGENYGYTF.